These T cell receptor beta chains were read from a single sample in a study of OX40 agonist ivuxolimab in advanced cancers. The data were produced by immunoSEQ multiplex PCR, yet TCRdb's version contains in-frame clones alone and is incomplete. Counted here are more than 65,000 clones, more than 85% occurring once; the ten biggest clones make up around 0.31%. The sample was CD4+ or CD8+ T cells sorted from blood, taken in a trial of the OX40 agonist ivuxolimab. Receptor source: an adult with an advanced solid tumor such as melanoma, head and neck, liver or kidney cancer. CDR3s include the opening cysteine and the closing phenylalanine or tryptophan.

V	length	J	CDR3
TRBV10-3	14	TRBJ2-2	CAISDFSWTGELFF
TRBV11-2	15	TRBJ1-4	CASSISGSMNEKLFF
TRBV19	14	TRBJ2-7	CASRITQVSYEQYF
TRBV6-5	13	TRBJ1-6	CASSPGQNSPLHF
TRBV5-1	15	TRBJ2-1	CASSLRASPGDEQFF
TRBV18	13	TRBJ1-1	CASSPGGNTEAFF
TRBV23-1	13	TRBJ2-7	CASSGHLAYEQYF
TRBV19	14	TRBJ1-1	CASSPTGGITEAFF
TRBV27	12	TRBJ2-1	CASSLSGNEQFF
TRBV18	12	TRBJ1-1	CASSPDAGEAFF
TRBV11-2	16	TRBJ2-1	CASSLGWRGSYNEQFF
TRBV2	14	TRBJ2-3	CASSEATFTDTQYF
TRBV27	20	TRBJ2-3	CASRYSLLMGLTSSTDTQYF
TRBV6-6	14	TRBJ2-2	CASSKREAHRELFF
TRBV14	15	TRBJ2-7	CASSLRTSGLLKQYF
TRBV2	16	TRBJ2-1	CASRYLAGAGNNEQFF
TRBV11-2	16	TRBJ1-5	CASSQTTGGLGQPQHF
TRBV5-1	18	TRBJ2-1	CASRPDRGPAGASDEQFF
TRBV6-6	14	TRBJ1-5	CASSTPGVIIPQHF
TRBV28	14	TRBJ1-2	CASSLPPSRHGYTF
TRBV5-6	17	TRBJ2-2	CASSLVAGYRDTGELFF
TRBV2	17	TRBJ1-5	CASSDPGRGDSNQPQHF
TRBV19	13	TRBJ2-7	CASSNLGIVEQYF
TRBV11-3	13	TRBJ1-1	CASSPRGNTEAFF
TRBV29-1	12	TRBJ1-4	CSVGTGGEKLFF
TRBV19	14	TRBJ1-1	CASRGRMRSTEAFF
TRBV9	13	TRBJ2-7	CASSVGQGTEQYF